This T cell receptor beta chain derives from a study of T cell changes during pregnancy in multiple sclerosis. Assay: immunoSEQ multiplex PCR; the TCRdb copy retains only in-frame clones and omits some. The sample has 70,000 to 95,000 clones, around 93% seen once. V was pared by 5 bases and J by 0 bases, with 8 bases between. This CDR3 has 15 amino acids. Germline values: CDR1 KGHSH, CDR2 LQKENI. The sample in question was peripheral blood, obtained in the third trimester of pregnancy. This clonotype originated in a female donor with multiple sclerosis, enrolled in a pregnancy study. The chain couples TRBV18 to TRBJ2-6; a possible D gene is TRBD2 (6 bases). The CDR3 sequence: CASSAGSSGANVLTF. The CDR3 bases are TGTGCCAGCTCAGCGGGGAGCTCTGGGGCCAACGTCCTGACTTTC.